A single TCR beta chain is shown here with its context. The antigen it recognizes is unknown. The junction departs from germline at one end; a sequencing error may be responsible. This entry belongs to a study of blood T cells in healthy people across ages (dated by TCRdb to about 2015). Background on the whole study: In model experiments, template switching captured roughly one uniquely barcoded TCR beta cDNA molecule for every two T cells. The donors were divided into four age groups: young (average approximately 17 years), middle-aged (approximately 41), aged (about 60) and long-lived (82). Using the same blood draw, the study looked at two additional independent replicas of 1 million unique cDNA reads for two donors, one aged 18 to 30 and the other aged 80 or older. Using deep sequencing normalized with unique cDNA molecular identifiers, the study measured how TCR beta repertoire diversity changes with age. To avoid experimental bias, donors of different ages were distributed randomly across sequencing lanes.

Libraries were constructed by 5' RACE. Sequencing was carried out with an Illumina HiSeq 2500. The second PCR ran for roughly 6 to 11 cycles and used a J-beta primer mix along with a sample-barcoded 5' primer. Each TCR beta cDNA molecule received a unique molecular identifier from a template-switch 5' adaptor carrying 12 random nucleotides. Each sample yielded at least 3 million CDR3-containing paired-end reads. First-strand cDNA synthesis was performed from all RNA using the Mint cDNA synthesis kit, with priming by a TRBC-specific oligonucleotide. All cDNA was treated with uracil-DNA glycosylase and then went through a first 18-cycle PCR with the universal primers M1SS and BC2_uni_R. Concerning the study's data processing: For normalization, 1 million high-quality reads were randomly selected from each sample, with every read carrying a distinct molecular identifier. Instead of being binned into consensus sequences, reads with shared molecular identifiers were discarded. MiTCR, with a Q25 quality threshold and the strictest error-elimination algorithm, was used for CDR3 identification, clonotype clustering and error correction. A nonparametric unseen species model with Euler transformation was used to estimate a lower bound on total TCR beta diversity. TCRdb itself trimmed the public reads at Q25 with fastp, ran MiXCR and retained productive beta chains. Each entry merges the rows of one CDR3 protein and shows their most common DNA and genes. The V and J calls here are based on TCRdb, not the publication. This sample holds hundreds of thousands of distinct CDR3 sequences; about 21% were observed only once. Together, the top ten hold 3% to 4.5% of the sample.

Systemically healthy Caucasian individuals from Russia, over 30 in total and aged roughly 6 to 95 years, were included as donors. Ten milliliters of peripheral blood were collected from each donor into EDTA-treated Vacutainer tubes. Ficoll-Paque density-gradient centrifugation was used to isolate PBMCs, with at least 6 million obtained per sample. Total RNA was extracted from PBMCs with Trizol reagent, with at least 5 micrograms obtained per sample. The percentages of naive CD45RAhigh/CD27high T cells were determined by flow cytometry on a PBMC aliquot from every donor. The germline V gene (reference sequence) yields SGHAT for CDR1 and FQDESV for CDR2. The CDR3 spans 13 residues, from the cysteine through the phenylalanine. Just CDR3 DNA is preserved here, 39 bases in frame from base 1. Beyond this particular receptor, the publication reports: As age increased, observed TCR beta diversity per million T cells dropped in a roughly linear way, and a significant reduction was already evident by age around 41. The percentage of naive T cells measured by flow cytometry correlated strongly with observed TCR beta diversity. Bulk unsorted PBMC profiling prevented conclusive comparison of naive and antigen-experienced compartments. Total diversity estimates from one million sequenced T cells were considered lower bounds and underestimates. Compared with the aged group, the long-lived group had more naive CD4+ T cells, fewer expanded clones and increased TCR diversity, a pattern suggesting age selection. Because donor CMV infection status was unknown, age-related changes in expanded clonotypes were potentially confounded.

The specimen sequenced was blood. The rearranged chain carries TRBV11-1 and TRBJ2-5; too little of a D gene remains to name it. The better agreement between TRBJ2-7 and the DNA end casts doubt on the J call. The TCR comes from a man aged 65-85 years in good health. The CDR3 corresponds to CAGSQAPTDEQYF. The sequenced DNA is TGTGCCGGCAGTCAAGCGCCTACGGACGAGCAGTACTTC.